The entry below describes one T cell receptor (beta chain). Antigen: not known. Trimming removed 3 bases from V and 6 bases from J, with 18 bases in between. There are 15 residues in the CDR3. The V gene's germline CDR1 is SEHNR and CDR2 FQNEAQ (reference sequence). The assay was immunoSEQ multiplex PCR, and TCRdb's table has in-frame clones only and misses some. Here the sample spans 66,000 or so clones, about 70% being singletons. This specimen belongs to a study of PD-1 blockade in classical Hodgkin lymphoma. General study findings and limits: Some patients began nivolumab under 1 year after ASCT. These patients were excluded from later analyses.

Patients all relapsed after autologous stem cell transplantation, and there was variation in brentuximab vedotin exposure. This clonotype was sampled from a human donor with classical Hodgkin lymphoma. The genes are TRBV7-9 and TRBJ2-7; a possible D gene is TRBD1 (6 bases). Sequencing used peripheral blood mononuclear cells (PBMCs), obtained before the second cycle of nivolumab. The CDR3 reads CASSFSLPTGGEQYF. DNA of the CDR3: TGTGCCAGCAGCTTTTCCCTCCCGACAGGCGGCGAGCAGTACTTC.